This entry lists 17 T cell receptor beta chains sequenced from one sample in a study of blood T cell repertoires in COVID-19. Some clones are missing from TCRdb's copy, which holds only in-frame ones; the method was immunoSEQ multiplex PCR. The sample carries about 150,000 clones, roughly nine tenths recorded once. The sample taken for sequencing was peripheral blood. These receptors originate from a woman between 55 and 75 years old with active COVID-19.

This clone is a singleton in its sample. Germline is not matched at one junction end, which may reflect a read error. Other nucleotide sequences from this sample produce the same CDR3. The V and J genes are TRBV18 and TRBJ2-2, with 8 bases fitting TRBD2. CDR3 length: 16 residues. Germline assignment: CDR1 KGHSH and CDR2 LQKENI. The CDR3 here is CASSTNPGGLTGELFF. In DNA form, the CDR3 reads TGTGCCAGCTCAACAAACCCGGGAGGGTTAACCGGGGAGTTGTTTTTT.

CDR3 sequence: CASSIGSGLFEQYF. The DNA of the CDR3 is TGTGCCAGTAGTATAGGCAGCGGTCTTTTCGAGCAGTACTTC. The V and J genes are TRBV19 and TRBJ2-7; maybe TRBD2 (5 bases). The germline CDR1 and CDR2 sequences are LNHDA and SQIVND (reference sequence). Between the trimmed V and J ends, which lost 1 base and 6 bases, there was a span of 13 bases. The CDR3 is 14 residues long.

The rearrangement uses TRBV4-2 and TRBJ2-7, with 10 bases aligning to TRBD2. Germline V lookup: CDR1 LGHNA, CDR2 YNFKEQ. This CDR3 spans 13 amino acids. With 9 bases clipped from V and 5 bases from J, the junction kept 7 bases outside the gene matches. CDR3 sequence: CASKREGLNEQYF. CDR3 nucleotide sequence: TGTGCCAGTAAGCGGGAGGGCCTGAACGAGCAGTACTTC.

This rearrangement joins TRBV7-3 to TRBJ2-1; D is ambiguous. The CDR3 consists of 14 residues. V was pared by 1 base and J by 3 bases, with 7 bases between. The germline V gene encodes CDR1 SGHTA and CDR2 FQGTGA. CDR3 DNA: TGTGCCAGCAGCTTAAGTGCAGGCTACAATGAGCAGTTCTTC. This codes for CASSLSAGYNEQFF.

The CDR3 loop reads CASSQDAQGGQETQYF. The CDR3 bases are TGTGCCAGCAGCCAAGACGCGCAGGGTGGCCAAGAGACCCAGTACTTC. V gene TRBV4-2 combines with J gene TRBJ2-5; D may be TRBD1 (5 bases). Germline lookup yields CDR1 LGHNA and CDR2 YNFKEQ. The CDR3 has 16 amino acids. V was shortened by 0 bases and J by 1 base, with 12 bases between the two germline ends.

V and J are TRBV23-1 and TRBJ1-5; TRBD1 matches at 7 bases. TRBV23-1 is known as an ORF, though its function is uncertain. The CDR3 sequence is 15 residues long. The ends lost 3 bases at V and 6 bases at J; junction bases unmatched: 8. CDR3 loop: CASSHHTTGPQPQHF. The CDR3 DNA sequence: TGCGCCAGCAGTCACCACACGACAGGGCCTCAGCCCCAGCATTTT.

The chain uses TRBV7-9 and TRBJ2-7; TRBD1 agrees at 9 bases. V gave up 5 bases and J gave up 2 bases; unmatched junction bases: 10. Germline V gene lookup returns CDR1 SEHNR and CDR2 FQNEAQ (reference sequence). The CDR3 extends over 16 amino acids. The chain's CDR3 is CASSTPPGTGTYEQYF. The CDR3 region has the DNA TGTGCCAGCAGCACCCCTCCAGGGACAGGGACCTACGAGCAGTACTTC.

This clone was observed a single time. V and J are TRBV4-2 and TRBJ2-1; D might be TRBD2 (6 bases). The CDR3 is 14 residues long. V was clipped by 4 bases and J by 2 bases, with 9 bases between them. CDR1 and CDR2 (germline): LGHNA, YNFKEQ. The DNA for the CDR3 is TGTGCCAGCAGCCCGGGACTTCCCTACAATGAGCAGTTCTTC. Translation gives CASSPGLPYNEQFF.

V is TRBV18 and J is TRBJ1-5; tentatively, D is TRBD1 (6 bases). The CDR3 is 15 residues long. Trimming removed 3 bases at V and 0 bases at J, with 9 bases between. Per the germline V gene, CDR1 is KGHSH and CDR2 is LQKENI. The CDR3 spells CASSPGQNSNQPQHF. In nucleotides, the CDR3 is TGTGCCAGCTCACCGGGACAAAATAGCAATCAGCCCCAGCATTTT.

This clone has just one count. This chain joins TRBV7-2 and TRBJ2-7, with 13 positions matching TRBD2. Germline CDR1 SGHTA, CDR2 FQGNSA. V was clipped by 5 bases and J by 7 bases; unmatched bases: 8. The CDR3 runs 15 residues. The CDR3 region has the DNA TGTGCCAGCAGCCCCGGACTAGCGGGAGTAGATGAGCAGTACTTC. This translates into CASSPGLAGVDEQYF.

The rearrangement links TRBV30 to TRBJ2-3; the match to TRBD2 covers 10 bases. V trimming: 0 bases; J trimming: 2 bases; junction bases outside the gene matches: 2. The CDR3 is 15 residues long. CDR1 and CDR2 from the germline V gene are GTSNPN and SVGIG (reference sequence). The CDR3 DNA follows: TGTGCCTGGAGTGTCGGACTAGCGGACACAGATACGCAGTATTTT. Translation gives CAWSVGLADTDTQYF. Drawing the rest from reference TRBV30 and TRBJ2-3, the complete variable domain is SQTIHQWPATLVQPVGSPLSLECTVEGTSNPNLYWYRQAAGRGLQLLFYSVGIGQISSEVPQNLSASRPQDRQFILSSKKLLLSDSGFYLCAWSVGLADTDTQYFGPGTRLTVL.

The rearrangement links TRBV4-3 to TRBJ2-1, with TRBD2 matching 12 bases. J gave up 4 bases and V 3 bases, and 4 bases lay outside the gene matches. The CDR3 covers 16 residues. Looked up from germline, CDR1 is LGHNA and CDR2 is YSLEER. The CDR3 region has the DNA TGCGCCAGCAGCCACCTAGCGGGAGGGCCGTACAATGAGCAGTTCTTC. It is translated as CASSHLAGGPYNEQFF.

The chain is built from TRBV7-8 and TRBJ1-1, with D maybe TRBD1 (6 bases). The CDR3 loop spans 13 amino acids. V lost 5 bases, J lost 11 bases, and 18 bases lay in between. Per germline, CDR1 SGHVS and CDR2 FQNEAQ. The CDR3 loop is CASSRAGGRDAFF. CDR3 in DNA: TGTGCCAGCAGCAGAGCGGGGGGGCGCGACGCTTTCTTT.

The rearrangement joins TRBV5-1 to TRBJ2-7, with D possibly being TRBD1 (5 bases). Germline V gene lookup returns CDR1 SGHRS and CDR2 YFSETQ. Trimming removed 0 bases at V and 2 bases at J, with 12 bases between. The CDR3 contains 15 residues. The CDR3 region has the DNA TGCGCCAGCAGCTTGGATGAAGGGGTCCCCTACGAGCAGTACTTC. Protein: CASSLDEGVPYEQYF. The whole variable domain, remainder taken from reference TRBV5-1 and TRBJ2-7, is KAGVTQTPRYLIKTRGQQVTLSCSPISGHRSVSWYQQTPGQGLQFLFEYFSETQRNKGNFPGRFSGRQFSNSRSEMNVSTLELGDSALYLCASSLDEGVPYEQYFGPGTRLTVT.

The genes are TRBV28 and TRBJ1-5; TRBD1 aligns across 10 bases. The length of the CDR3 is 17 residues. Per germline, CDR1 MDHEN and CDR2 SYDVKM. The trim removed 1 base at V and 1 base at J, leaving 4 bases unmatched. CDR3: CASSLYGQGVSNQPQHF. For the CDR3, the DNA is TGTGCCAGCAGTTTATATGGACAGGGGGTAAGCAATCAGCCCCAGCATTTT.

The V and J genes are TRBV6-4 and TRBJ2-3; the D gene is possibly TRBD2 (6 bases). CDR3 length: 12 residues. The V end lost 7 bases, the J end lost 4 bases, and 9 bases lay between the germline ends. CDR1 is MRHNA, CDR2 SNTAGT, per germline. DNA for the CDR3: TGTGCCAGCATGCGGGACGCAGATACGCAGTATTTT. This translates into CASMRDADTQYF.

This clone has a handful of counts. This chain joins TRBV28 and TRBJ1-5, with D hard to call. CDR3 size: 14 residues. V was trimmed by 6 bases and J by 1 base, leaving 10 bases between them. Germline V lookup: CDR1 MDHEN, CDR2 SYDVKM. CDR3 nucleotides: TGTGCCAGCAGCCCCCCCCCGAGCAATCAGCCCCAGCATTTT. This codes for CASSPPPSNQPQHF.